This entry is about one TCR beta chain. Its antigen is currently not known. Base qualities are not recorded, but no much larger clone differs from it by a single base. The cohort was made up of roughly 670 healthy bone marrow donors. At the time of sampling, every cohort member was nominally healthy, though immune exposures that went unrecorded were likely present. The donor tested CMV seronegative and was one of the 352 seronegative cohort members. Each donor provided a peripheral blood sample, and peripheral blood mononuclear cells were used for TCR beta sequencing. Genomic DNA was extracted from the blood cell samples with the Qiagen DNeasy Blood Extraction Kit. The record originates from a study of cytomegalovirus exposure and HLA in healthy donors (dated by TCRdb to 2017 to 2019). Turning to the overall study: An earlier analysis of some 600 of the donors reported under 300 Gb of sequence data and around 100 million unique TCR beta sequences obtained from about 200 million T cells. Approximately 300 gigabases of sequencing data and around 90 million unique TCR sequences made up an early release that covered 500 to 700 HLA-typed donors. Of the roughly 410 genotyped donors, less than 90% were placed in the genetic ancestry cluster associated with self-reported Caucasian donors. The aim of the study was to test whether cataloging public T cell receptors could identify signatures of past pathogen exposure. The study profiled the T cell repertoires of approximately 700 subjects by immunosequencing and related them to cytomegalovirus serostatus. Besides the first cohort of more than 650 subjects, a separate validation cohort made up of 90 to 150 different subjects was used. High-throughput TCR immunosequencing, statistical association of individual TCRs with disease status, and machine learning were combined to predict cytomegalovirus infection status. To study patterns of TCR occurrence, a later analysis re-analyzed previously published TCR beta repertoires from 500 to 850 donors and added high-resolution HLA genotyping. In the later analysis, no new phenotypic data were used to find candidate immune exposures; instead, reliance was placed on TCR beta sequences and their occurrence across donors. To decide whether each TCR beta V gene segment behaved as functional or pseudogenic, an earlier analysis of 587 of the donors relied on high-throughput TCR beta sequencing. Donor age, sex, ethnicity and CMV serostatus were compiled together with the repertoire data. A later genetic analysis took genome-wide SNP genotypes for about 65% of the 666 donors and used that subset as a discovery cohort. All discovery cohort repertoires had been generated on a single sequencing platform. Class I and class II HLA loci were covered by the typing at four-digit resolution. Typing coverage varied by locus: about 629-630 donors for A, B, C, DRB1 and DQB1; more than 500 for DQA1; nearly 610 for DPA1; around 490 for DPB1. Because of strong linkage in the cohort, roughly five DR-DQ haplotypes were treated as single units for association and clustering. Across about 380 genotyped donors of the cohort, an average of about 240,000 unique TCR beta nucleotide sequences per donor were sequenced, and roughly 20% of those sequences were non-productive. Paper-wide results and their limitations: A further reported finding was that TCR beta sequences accurately predicted the HLA-A and HLA-B alleles for most subjects in the first cohort. Because HLA typing was missing for some donors at each locus, association tests included only the typed subset. In a later analysis, several top co-occurrence clusters were reported to appear linked to parvovirus B19, influenza, CMV and Epstein-Barr virus. At a false discovery rate of 0.05, a later analysis linked around 17,000 TCR beta sequences to specific HLA alleles. When HLA alleles, especially DR and DQ, strongly co-occurred, TCR associations were difficult to assign to individual alleles. Correlated functional status among segregating V segments might reflect linkage disequilibrium, but an unknown experimental factor could not be ruled out. V-gene and J-gene trimming of TCR beta chains was associated with a missense DCLRE1C variant in a later genetic analysis, and the association was replicated in an independent cohort. Because counts were too low, about 18 rarely observed V segments, including chromosome 9 orphons, were left out of the earlier analysis of 500 to 750 of the donors. Roughly uniform sequencing depth across donors was assumed in presence/absence analyses, although this assumption may not hold. The authors suggested that the approach could potentially be generalized to other disease states and immunological phenotypes. In a later analysis, HLA-associated TCR beta chains were found to be more clonally expanded and to have lower generation probabilities than equally common non-associated chains. While some public TCRs were present in many individuals, most TCR sequences turned up only very rarely across donors. The cohort was sequenced for TCR beta chains only, and without alpha or paired-chain data the features that could be detected were limited. A cluster of highly shared sequence variants was judged likely to represent a technical artifact of the sequencing pipeline. The only immune exposure information available for the cohort was CMV serostatus. In a later genetic analysis, fewer N-insertions in productive TCRs were reported among donors in an Asian-associated ancestry cluster than the roughly 670-donor mean. The classifier was reported to diagnose cytomegalovirus status with high specificity and sensitivity in both the original and validation cohorts. A total of around 150 TCR beta chains were listed by the study as associated with cytomegalovirus. In an earlier analysis of approximately 590 of the donors, most TCR beta V segments appeared in productive rearrangements about 87% or about 30% of the time, broadly matching IMGT annotations. A later analysis found that TCR association rates varied across HLA loci, with DRB1 alleles showing the most associated TCRs and HLA-C alleles the fewest. A few of the identified cytomegalovirus-associated TCR beta chains were confirmed in vitro to be specific for cytomegalovirus antigens. A later analysis found that most CMV-associated TCR beta chains appeared HLA-restricted, with HLA associations seemingly driven largely by CMV exposure.

Preparation of the library involved the immunoSEQ multiplex PCR assay. The multiplex PCR relied on a mix of 60 forward primers for TCR Vbeta segments and 13 reverse primers for TCR Jbeta segments. The CDR3 region of rearranged TCR beta genes was amplified from genomic DNA with a multiplex PCR assay. Amplified TCR beta libraries were sequenced as 87-base-pair reads on the Illumina HiSeq System. The published analysis was carried out like this. Across the 500 to 700 repertoires, a later analysis counted 75 million to 90 million unique TCR beta chains, approximately 12 million of which were shared by at least two donors. Raw reads were error-corrected and collapsed into unique sequences with a nearest-neighbor algorithm that merged closely related sequences to remove PCR and sequencing errors. CDR3 sequences were aligned to IMGT reference sequences to assign V, D and J gene segments. For a sequence to be retained, a match of at least six nucleotides was required to both a V gene segment and a J gene segment. Rearrangements were classified as productive when the CDR3 lacked stop codons and remained in frame with V and J, and all other rearrangements were classified as non-productive. Following IMGT convention, CDR3 was defined as the stretch from the second conserved V-encoded cysteine to the conserved J-encoded phenylalanine. The earlier analysis of more than 450 of the donors excluded sequences that lacked an unambiguous match to a single V gene segment. In an earlier analysis of 500 to 750 of the donors, V segments were called functional above 56.7% productive rearrangements and were called segregating when the between-donor standard deviation exceeded 5%. To diagnose cytomegalovirus status from the catalog of TCR beta chain sequences, a statistical classification framework was built. In a later analysis, V and J genes were assigned by comparing TCR nucleotide sequences against IMGT/GENE-DB human TR gene sequences. Using the TCRdist pipeline, a later analysis assigned CDR3 sequences along with most-parsimonious VDJ recombination scenarios. In a later analysis, each TCR beta chain was defined by its CDR3 amino acid sequence together with its V-gene family, and reads without a unique V-gene family were excluded. To address suspected cross-contamination and a sequencing artifact, a later analysis removed a few hundred highly shared, low-generation-probability nucleotide sequences. A later analysis calculated a clonal expansion index for each public chain from normalized within-repertoire ranks of inferred template counts. In a later analysis, generation probabilities were computed using a VDJ recombination model fitted to out-of-frame rearrangements, and the results were checked against IGoR. Hypergeometric tests were used in a later analysis to score TCR-TCR, TCR-HLA and TCR-CMV co-occurrence, with a repertoire-size bias correction applied to the TCR pairs. In a later analysis, false discovery rates were estimated by permuting HLA or CMV assignments 20 times. A later analysis grouped co-occurring TCRs with DBSCAN, adding TCRdist sequence similarity when clustering within HLA-allele-positive subsets. Repertoires with fewer than 30,000 or more than 120,000 public chains, plus five repertoires with anomalous nucleotide sharing, were excluded from co-occurrence clustering. Not all clones reach the TCRdb copy of this immuneACCESS table, which keeps in-frame sequences only. Checked studies attribute under half of the gap to unresolved V genes and leave the rest unexplained. V and J calls plus clone size are reproduced from that table; the DNA served to infer D and trimming. The sample has 90,000 to 140,000 clones on record, more than 80% of them singletons. Roughly 6.1% of the sample goes to the ten largest clones.

Sequencing was performed on PBMCs. The receptor's source is a young man in good health and CMV-seronegative.

Here is the DNA: TGTGCCAGCAGCTTGGACGTGTCCGCGGAGCCGCAGTTCTTC. Its translation reads: CASSLDVSAEPQFF. The V and J segments used are TRBV5-4 and TRBJ2-1; the D gene is unclear. CDR1 and CDR2 are read off the germline V gene (reference sequence) as SGHNT and YYREEE. Relative to germline, V is 0 bases shorter and J is 12 bases shorter, with 16 bases between their ends. The CDR3 runs 14 amino acids, cysteine and phenylalanine included. Left in the record is the CDR3 DNA by itself, 42 bases read in frame from the first base.